This T cell receptor (beta chain) was identified during a study of identical twins' blood T cells. This CDR3 is 14 amino acids long. V lost 0 bases to trimming and J lost 8 bases, with 13 bases between them. CDR1 is SGHRS and CDR2 is YFSETQ in the germline V gene. TCR cDNA libraries came from RNA via a modified published protocol. Each TCR cDNA library carried sample-specific barcodes on both ends. In the study's own analysis: Each library had about 2.2 to 3.6 million CDR3 reads and about 100,000 to nearly 500,000 clonotypes. MiXCR was run by TCRdb on the 5' RACE reads, yielding one entry per CDR3 protein. The V and J calls were determined by TCRdb, not by the authors. The profile shows roughly 380,000 distinct CDR3 sequences, 25% to 35% of them singletons. Only a few counts were recorded for this clonotype.

The genes are TRBV5-1 and TRBJ2-3; TRBD2 is a possible D gene (5 bases). The receptor comes from a woman aged 18-49 years in good health. Sequenced input: PBMCs. The chain's CDR3 is CASSLGEYRSTQYF. The CDR3 region has the DNA TGCGCCAGCAGCTTGGGGGAGTACCGCAGTACGCAGTATTTT.